The sequence of this T cell receptor beta chain was determined in a study of T cell changes during pregnancy in multiple sclerosis. V dropped 3 bases and J dropped 6; count of bases not matched to a gene: 11. Germline V gives CDR1 SGHDT, CDR2 YYEEEE. This CDR3 region has 18 residues. Sequencing used immunoSEQ multiplex PCR; TCRdb keeps in-frame clones, though not all of them. The sample includes approximately 44,000 clones, around 90% of them seen just once. This chain connects TRBV5-6 to TRBJ2-1, with 14 bases that match TRBD2. This receptor was identified in a female donor with multiple sclerosis, enrolled in a pregnancy study. The material sequenced was CD4+ T cells from peripheral blood mononuclear cells, taken in the first trimester of pregnancy. The CDR3 region has the DNA TGTGCCAGCAGCTCGAAAACTACGGGACTAGCGGGAGTCAATGAGCAGTTCTTC. As protein: CASSSKTTGLAGVNEQFF.